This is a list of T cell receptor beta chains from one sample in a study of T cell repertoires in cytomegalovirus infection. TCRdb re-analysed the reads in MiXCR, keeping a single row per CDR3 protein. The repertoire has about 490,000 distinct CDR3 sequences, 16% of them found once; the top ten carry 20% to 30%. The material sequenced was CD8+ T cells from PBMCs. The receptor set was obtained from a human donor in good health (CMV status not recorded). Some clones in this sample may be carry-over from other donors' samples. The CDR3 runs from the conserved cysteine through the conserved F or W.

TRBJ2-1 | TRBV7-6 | CASSLKTSGVGQNNEQFF
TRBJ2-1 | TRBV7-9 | CASSPPGTDYNEQFF
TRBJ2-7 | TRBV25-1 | CASSDRTSGTYEQYF
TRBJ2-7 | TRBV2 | CASSDGGRYTYEQYF
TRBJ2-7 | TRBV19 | CASSITGTAVEQYF
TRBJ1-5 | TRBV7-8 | CASSLALVNQPQHF
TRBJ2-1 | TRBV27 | CASSALAGGRNNEQFF
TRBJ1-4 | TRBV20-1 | CSARDLSQRGNEKLFF
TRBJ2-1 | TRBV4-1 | CASSQVSTAYSYNEQFF
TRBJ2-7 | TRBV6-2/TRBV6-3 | CASSAVQGYEQYF
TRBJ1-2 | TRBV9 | CASSVVEGANYGYTF
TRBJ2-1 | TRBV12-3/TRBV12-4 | CASSSSIAGGRYNEQFF
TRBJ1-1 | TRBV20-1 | CSAEDPGGTEAFF